These 23 T cell receptor beta chains share one sample of origin, sequenced in a study of post-analysis software for immune sequencing data. No cognate antigen is known for these TCRs. Whole-study results and caveats: Roughly 5 TRBV segments (TRBV5-6, TRBV5-1 and TRBV20-1 among them) occurred more frequently in patients than in controls.

Unique molecular identifiers were carried by the TCR beta cDNA libraries. TCRdb re-derived calls from the PCR reads in MiXCR, one entry per CDR3 protein. Here the sample spans 550,000 to 700,000 distinct CDR3 sequences, around 44% being singletons. The sample consisted of blood. These receptors were taken from a girl aged 5-17 years with multiple sclerosis.

The chain uses TRBV20-1 and TRBJ2-1; 7 bases fit TRBD2. Germline CDR1 and CDR2: DFQATT and SNEGSKA (reference sequence). The CDR3 spans 13 residues. The ends lost 0 bases at V and 7 bases at J; junction bases unmatched: 3. The CDR3 DNA sequence: TGCAGTGCTAGAGATTTTAGCGGGAATGAGCAGTTCTTC. Protein product: CSARDFSGNEQFF.

This clonotype was seen a few times. This chain connects TRBV5-7 to TRBJ2-1; 10 positions agree with TRBD2. TRBV5-7 counts as an open reading frame of uncertain function. There are 13 residues in the CDR3. V lost 8 bases, J lost 6 bases, and 5 bases stayed unmatched. The CDR3 protein is CARRLAGVNEQFF. CDR3 bases: TGTGCCAGGAGGCTAGCGGGGGTCAATGAGCAGTTCTTC.

This clonotype appeared once. It is likely a read error, because the conserved phenylalanine at the end of the CDR3 is missing. V and J are TRBV10-3 and TRBJ2-5; D is perhaps TRBD1 (5 bases). Trimming took 6 bases from V and 1 from J, leaving 12 bases between them. The CDR3 runs 14 residues. Germline V gene data show CDR1 as ENHRY and CDR2 as SYGVKD. CDR3 protein: CAISQWTRQETQYC. As DNA, the CDR3 is TGTGCCATCAGCCAATGGACACGCCAAGAGACCCAGTACTGC.

V is TRBV12-3 or TRBV12-4 and J is TRBJ2-1, with 9 bases identical to TRBD2. Trimming cost V 1 base and J 0 bases; bases outside gene matches: 4. The CDR3 runs to 17 residues. In DNA form, the CDR3 reads TGTGCCAGCAGTTTAGGGGCGGGAGGGCGCTCCTACAATGAGCAGTTCTTC. Protein sequence: CASSLGAGGRSYNEQFF.

This clonotype showed up just a few times. V is TRBV5-1 and J is TRBJ2-6; D could derive from TRBD1 or TRBD2 (5 bases each). The CDR3 runs 17 residues. V was pared by 0 bases and J by 0 bases, with 10 bases between. The germline gives CDR1 SGHRS, CDR2 YFSETQ. CDR3 sequence (DNA): TGCGCCAGCAGCTTGGTGGGACGGAGCTCTGGGGCCAACGTCCTGACTTTC. Amino acids: CASSLVGRSSGANVLTF.

CDR3 DNA sequence: TGTGCCAGCAGCCAGGAAGGATGGGCTACAGATACGCAGTATTTT. This sequence encodes CASSQEGWATDTQYF. This chain links TRBV3-1 with TRBJ2-3; D not certain. The CDR3 consists of 15 residues. Between the trimmed V and J ends, which lost 3 bases and 3 bases, there was a span of 13 bases. Germline values: CDR1 LGHDT, CDR2 YNNKEL (reference sequence).

This chain connects TRBV5-6 to TRBJ2-7; a possible D gene is TRBD2 (5 bases). This CDR3 comprises 14 residues. V shed 2 bases and J shed 2 bases, with 11 bases lying between them. CDR1 and CDR2 (germline): SGHDT, YYEEEE. The CDR3 protein is CASSFRGNTYEQYF. DNA of the CDR3: TGTGCCAGCAGCTTCCGAGGGAATACCTACGAGCAGTACTTC.

This clonotype was observed a handful of times. The chain couples TRBV5-1 to TRBJ1-2; TRBD1 aligns across 9 bases. Trimming took 3 bases from V and 8 from J; bases not matched to a gene: 8. The CDR3 length is 14 residues. Germline CDR1 and CDR2: SGHRS and YFSETQ. CDR3 sequence (DNA): TGCGCCAGCAGCTCCTGGCGGGACAGGGACGGCTACACCTTC. Its translation: CASSSWRDRDGYTF.

The chain recombines TRBV4-1 with TRBJ1-5; 11 bases are a match to TRBD1. J gave up 5 bases and V 4 bases, and 4 bases lay outside the gene matches. The CDR3 is made up of 15 amino acids. Germline assignment: CDR1 MGHRA and CDR2 YSYEKL. The CDR3 loop is CASSPRTGGDQPQHF. The CDR3 DNA follows: TGCGCCAGCAGCCCTAGGACAGGGGGCGATCAGCCCCAGCATTTT.

The rearrangement uses TRBV12-3 or TRBV12-4 and TRBJ1-1; the match to TRBD1 covers 7 bases. CDR3 length equals 15 residues. V shed 1 base and J 2 bases; nucleotides not matched to a gene: 4. The CDR3 DNA sequence: TGTGCCAGCAGTTTAGGGACAGGCCCAAACACTGAAGCTTTCTTT. Its translation: CASSLGTGPNTEAFF.

This clonotype was observed a few times. Given a much more abundant clone one base away, this may be a read error. The V and J genes are TRBV20-1 and TRBJ2-4, with D tentatively TRBD1 (7 bases). With the DNA end fitting TRBJ2-7 better, the J assignment may be wrong. The CDR3 loop spans 13 amino acids. CDR1 is DFQATT, CDR2 SNEGSKA, per germline (reference sequence). The CDR3 sequence: CSARYDRDCEQYF. The CDR3 DNA follows: TGCAGTGCTAGATATGACAGGGACTGCGAGCAGTACTTC.

This clonotype was seen just once. V is TRBV18 and J is TRBJ1-5; D is perhaps TRBD1 (5 bases). Looked up from germline, CDR1 is KGHSH and CDR2 is LQKENI. Trimming took 3 bases from V and 7 from J, leaving 10 bases between them. This CDR3 contains 13 residues. The CDR3 is CASSPAGRQPQHF. The CDR3 coding sequence is TGTGCCAGCTCACCCGCAGGGCGCCAGCCCCAGCATTTT.

The chain is built from TRBV12-3 or TRBV12-4 and TRBJ2-7; no clear D. The V end lost 5 bases, the J end lost 10 bases, and 18 bases lay between the germline ends. This CDR3 has 13 residues. CDR3 residues: CASSRTEMVNQYF. The CDR3 DNA reads as TGTGCCAGCAGTCGTACAGAGATGGTGAACCAGTACTTC.

The V call is TRBV20-1, the J call TRBJ2-7; 9 nucleotides match TRBD2. The CDR3 is 15 amino acids. Looked up from germline, CDR1 is DFQATT and CDR2 is SNEGSKA (reference sequence). The junction had 3 bases not matched to a gene; V was cut back by 0 bases and J by 0 bases. The CDR3 DNA reads TGCAGTGCTAGAGATCCTAGCGGGACCTCCTACGAGCAGTACTTC. It is translated as CSARDPSGTSYEQYF.

This chain uses TRBV6-2 or TRBV6-3 with TRBJ2-1, with D hard to call. The CDR3 runs to 17 residues. CDR1 is MNHEY and CDR2 is SVGEGT in the germline V gene. V lost 5 bases to trimming and J lost 5 bases, with 22 bases between them. For the CDR3, the DNA is TGTGCCAGCAGTCTTTCAACACTACTTAGCCGCAACAATGAGCAGTTCTTC. It translates to CASSLSTLLSRNNEQFF.

The V call is TRBV11-2, the J call TRBJ1-4; D gene ambiguous. CDR3 length: 15 residues. Germline-derived CDR1 and CDR2 are SGHAT and FQNNGV. The V end was cut by 4 bases, the J end by 0 bases, with 9 bases between. The CDR3, as DNA: TGTGCCAGCAGCTCCTCTGTCGCAACTAATGAAAAACTGTTTTTT. Its translation is CASSSSVATNEKLFF. Looking up the rest from reference TRBV11-2 and TRBJ1-4 gives the full variable domain: EAGVAQSPRYKIIEKRQSVAFWCNPISGHATLYWYQQILGQGPKLLIQFQNNGVVDDSQLPKDRFSAERLKGVDSTLKIQPAKLEDSAVYLCASSSSVATNEKLFFGSGTQLSVL.

This CDR3 reads CASSLRQGLGAFF. CDR3 DNA: TGTGCCAGCAGCCTCCGACAGGGTCTTGGAGCTTTCTTT. This sequence joins TRBV14 and TRBJ1-1; 7 bases align to TRBD1. The CDR3 contains 13 residues. The germline gives CDR1 SGHDN, CDR2 FVKESK. The V and J ends lost 4 bases and 10 bases, in that order; junction bases with no gene match: 9.

The CDR3 DNA is TGTGCCAGCCAAGAGGAACAGGGTGGGCTCTACGAGCAGTACTTC. It is translated as CASQEEQGGLYEQYF. The chain joins TRBV6-5 to TRBJ2-7, with a tentative D call TRBD1 (6 bases). The V gene lost 8 bases and the J gene lost 3 bases, with 20 bases spanning the gap. CDR1 is MNHEY and CDR2 is SVGAGI in the germline V gene. CDR3 length equals 15 residues.

The chain combines TRBV9 with TRBJ1-2, with TRBD1 as a possible D gene (5 bases). CDR1 and CDR2 from the germline V gene are SGDLS and YYNGEE. This CDR3 region has 16 residues. With 0 bases removed from V and 5 bases from J, the gap between germline ends came to 17 bases. CDR3 region: CASSVASQGHLYGYTF. CDR3 DNA: TGTGCCAGCAGCGTAGCTAGCCAGGGCCATCTTTATGGCTACACCTTC.

V gene TRBV5-6 combines with J gene TRBJ2-7; a weak D match, TRBD1 (5 bases). Trimming left V 3 bases short and J 3 bases short, with 19 bases between. CDR1 and CDR2 from the germline V gene are SGHDT and YYEEEE. There are 16 residues in the CDR3. In nucleotides, the CDR3 is TGTGCCAGCAGCTCCTATCAGGGATCAAACGTCTACGAGCAGTACTTC. Residues: CASSSYQGSNVYEQYF.

This clonotype was picked up many times. This sequence joins TRBV12-3 or TRBV12-4 and TRBJ2-5; possibly TRBD1 for D (6 bases). The CDR3 contains 13 residues. Trimming removed 3 bases from V and 4 bases from J, with 9 bases in between. CDR3 sequence (DNA): TGTGCCAGCAGTTTGACAGGCGCAGAGACCCAGTACTTC. Its translation: CASSLTGAETQYF.

V usage is TRBV7-8 and J usage is TRBJ2-7, with a possible D match to TRBD2 (7 bases). CDR1 and CDR2 from the germline V gene are SGHVS and FQNEAQ. V lost 1 base, J lost 2 bases, and 18 bases lay in between. The CDR3 consists of 17 residues. The CDR3 sequence is CASSLGGGQGRTYEQYF. CDR3 bases: TGTGCCAGCAGCTTAGGGGGGGGGCAGGGTCGGACCTACGAGCAGTACTTC.

The chain combines TRBV5-1 with TRBJ2-1; tentative D call: TRBD2 (6 bases). Germline assignment: CDR1 SGHRS and CDR2 YFSETQ. V gave up 5 bases and J gave up 3 bases, with 12 bases separating them. This CDR3 region has 14 residues. Here the CDR3 DNA reads TGCGCCAGCAGACCCCTCGGGGGCTACAATGAGCAGTTCTTC. It translates to CASRPLGGYNEQFF.